Below, 25 T cell receptor beta chains from the same sample are listed, as sequenced in a study of spatial heterogeneity in lung cancer. Time point noted: blood at routine non-recurrence follow-up after resection. One entry per CDR3 protein results from TCRdb running MiXCR on the 5' RACE reads. Counted here are around 44,000 distinct CDR3 sequences, 8% to 11% occurring once; the ten biggest clones make up under 20%. The source material was PBMCs, sampled at follow-up. All receptors come from a female donor with early-stage non-small cell lung cancer.

The chain uses TRBV9 and TRBJ2-3; 9 bases align to TRBD2. The J segment lost 4 bases and the V segment lost 6 bases, leaving 3 bases of the junction unmatched. Germline lookup yields CDR1 SGDLS and CDR2 YYNGEE. The CDR3 consists of 13 residues. The CDR3 DNA sequence: TGTGCCAGCAACGGCGGGGGGGCAGATACGCAGTATTTT. Protein sequence: CASNGGGADTQYF.

This clonotype was seen many times. The V call is TRBV20-1, the J call TRBJ2-1; D may be TRBD1 (7 bases). The V gene's germline CDR1 is DFQATT and CDR2 SNEGSKA (reference sequence). CDR3 size: 16 residues. V gave up 3 bases and J gave up 8 bases, with 23 bases separating them. The CDR3 region is CSASSGGSAWGDEQFF. The CDR3 nucleotides read TGCAGTGCTAGCTCAGGGGGGAGTGCCTGGGGCGATGAGCAGTTCTTC.

This clonotype was found a few times. Relative to the germline gene, one junction end is altered; a read error may explain this. The V call is TRBV4-2, the J call TRBJ2-5; D is perhaps TRBD1 (6 bases). CDR1 is LGHNA, CDR2 YNFKEQ, per germline. CDR3 size: 17 residues. This CDR3 reads CVSSQASYGTSQETQYF. The CDR3 coding sequence is TGTGTCAGCAGCCAAGCCTCCTACGGGACATCACAAGAGACCCAGTACTTC.

Remarks on this clonotype: A much larger clone lies a single base off, so this may be a read error. It is likely a read error, because the conserved phenylalanine at the end of the CDR3 is missing. This sequence joins TRBV20-1 and TRBJ2-7; TRBD2 agrees at 7 bases. This CDR3 is 13 amino acids long. J lost 1 base, V lost 6 bases, and 6 bases had no gene match. The germline gives CDR1 DFQATT, CDR2 SNEGSKA (reference sequence). CDR3 coding DNA: TGCAGTGCCACAGCGGGGCCTTCCTACGAGCAGTACTCC. It specifies CSATAGPSYEQYS.

This clonotype has a handful of counts. The chain uses TRBV14 and TRBJ2-3; D is ambiguous. V was shortened by 0 bases and J by 1 base, with 5 bases between the two germline ends. The CDR3 extends over 14 amino acids. CDR1 and CDR2 from the germline V gene are SGHDN and FVKESK. CDR3: CASSQDRGTDTQYF. The CDR3 DNA sequence: TGTGCCAGCAGCCAAGATCGCGGCACAGATACGCAGTATTTT.

This clonotype has ten or more counts. The chain uses TRBV2 and TRBJ1-1, with TRBD1 matching 11 bases. Unmatched junction bases numbered 5, after V lost 7 bases and J lost 4 bases. The CDR3 totals 14 residues. Germline-derived CDR1 and CDR2 are SNHLY and FYNNEI. CDR3 residues: CASMMGQGGTEAFF. DNA for the CDR3: TGTGCCAGCATGATGGGACAGGGGGGCACTGAAGCTTTCTTT. The entire variable domain, with the rest obtained from reference TRBV2 and TRBJ1-1, is as follows: EPEVTQTPSHQVTQMGQEVILRCVPISNHLYFYWYRQILGQKVEFLVSFYNNEISEKSEIFDDQFSVERPDGSNFTLKIRSTKLEDSAMYFCASMMGQGGTEAFFGQGTRLTVV.

This clonotype showed up many times. The chain joins TRBV7-9 to TRBJ2-3; possibly TRBD1 or TRBD2 for D (5 bases each). Germline CDR1 and CDR2: SEHNR and FQNEAQ (reference sequence). This CDR3 region has 15 residues. The V and J ends lost 3 bases and 2 bases respectively, with 12 bases between them. For the CDR3, the DNA is TGTGCCAGCAGCTTCGGGGCGGACGCCACAGATACGCAGTATTTT. This sequence encodes CASSFGADATDTQYF.

There are many counts of this clonotype. The chain is built from TRBV30 and TRBJ1-5; D may be TRBD1 (5 bases). With 5 bases removed from V and 11 bases from J, the gap between germline ends came to 19 bases. The CDR3 sequence is 13 residues long. The germline gives CDR1 GTSNPN, CDR2 SVGIG (reference sequence). CDR3 protein: CAWSSLRDPTQHF. CDR3 DNA: TGTGCCTGGTCCAGCCTCCGGGACCCCACCCAGCATTTT.

This clonotype showed up just a few times. The chain has TRBV5-1 and TRBJ2-5; 8 bases map to TRBD1. CDR3 length equals 14 residues. After removal of 4 bases from V and 5 bases from J, the junction contained 7 bases not matched to a gene. The germline V gene has CDR1 SGHRS and CDR2 YFSETQ. CDR3: CASSPIGQGETQYF. CDR3 in DNA: TGCGCCAGCAGCCCGATTGGACAGGGCGAGACCCAGTACTTC.

The rearrangement links TRBV19 to TRBJ2-3; D perhaps matches TRBD2 (7 bases). V shed 5 bases and J shed 1 base, with 13 bases lying between them. CDR3 length equals 15 residues. Per the germline V gene, CDR1 is LNHDA and CDR2 is SQIVND (reference sequence). The CDR3 sequence: CASSWGGAGTDTQYF. The CDR3 DNA reads as TGTGCCAGTAGTTGGGGGGGCGCGGGCACAGATACGCAGTATTTT.

At least ten counts were recorded for this clonotype. V gene TRBV20-1 combines with J gene TRBJ1-3; no definite D call. The CDR3 length is 12 residues. Germline loops: CDR1 DFQATT, CDR2 SNEGSKA (reference sequence). The CDR3 sequence is CAWAGWKDTIYF. The CDR3 DNA reads TGCGCGTGGGCGGGGTGGAAAGACACCATATATTTT.

A few counts support this clonotype. V gene TRBV28 combines with J gene TRBJ1-2; tentatively, D is TRBD1 (5 bases). This CDR3 is built from 12 residues. The V gene lost 6 bases and the J gene lost 8 bases, with 13 bases spanning the gap. CDR1 MDHEN and CDR2 SYDVKM come from the germline V gene. The DNA for the CDR3 is TGTGCCAGCAGACCGGGACGGTGGGGCTACACCTTC. As protein: CASRPGRWGYTF.

This clonotype was seen more than once but under ten times. The rearrangement joins TRBV28 to TRBJ1-2; D not resolved. CDR3 size: 14 residues. Trimming shortened V by 1 base and J by 4 bases, and 10 bases separated the two germline ends. CDR1 MDHEN and CDR2 SYDVKM come from the germline V gene. The CDR3 sequence: CASSLFSTLYGYTF. CDR3 sequence (DNA): TGTGCCAGCAGTTTATTCTCTACCCTCTATGGCTACACCTTC.

The rearrangement joins TRBV7-6 to TRBJ2-3; TRBD1 agrees at 7 bases. The V gene's germline CDR1 is SGHVS and CDR2 FNYEAQ. The CDR3 contains 15 residues. The ends lost 6 bases at V and 4 bases at J; junction bases unmatched: 10. The CDR3 region has the DNA TGTGCCAGCAGTTCCAACGACAGGGATGCAGATACGCAGTATTTT. It specifies CASSSNDRDADTQYF. The full variable domain, in which reference TRBV7-6 and TRBJ2-3 provide the parts outside the CDR3, is GAGVSQSPRYKVTKRGQDVALRCDPISGHVSLYWYRQALGQGPEFLTYFNYEAQQDKSGLPNDRFSAERPEGSISTLTIQRTEQRDSAMYRCASSSNDRDADTQYFGPGTRLTVL.

This clonotype was counted ten times or more. The chain links TRBV7-2 to TRBJ2-7; 8 bases fit TRBD1. V shed 8 bases, J shed 6 bases, and the junction held 12 bases outside the gene matches. This CDR3 contains 14 residues. Per germline, CDR1 SGHTA and CDR2 FQGNSA. CDR3 sequence reads: CASQRPGQVSEQYF. The CDR3 nucleotides are TGTGCCAGCCAGCGCCCGGGACAGGTCTCCGAGCAGTACTTC.

The V call is TRBV20-1, the J call TRBJ1-3, with D maybe TRBD1 (5 bases). CDR1 and CDR2 (germline): DFQATT, SNEGSKA (reference sequence). The V and J ends lost 3 bases and 0 bases respectively, with 15 bases between them. There are 16 residues in the CDR3. The CDR3 spells CSASPGSSPSGNTIYF. The CDR3 nucleotides read TGCAGTGCTAGTCCAGGGAGTTCCCCCTCTGGAAACACCATATATTTT.

This clonotype occurred many times. The chain recombines TRBV6-2 or TRBV6-3 with TRBJ2-3, with D possibly called TRBD1 or TRBD2 (5 bases each). Germline V gene data show CDR1 as MNHEY and CDR2 as SVGEGT. CDR3 size: 15 residues. With 8 bases removed from V and 0 bases from J, the gap between germline ends came to 15 bases. CDR3 region: CASLPRDRSTDTQYF. For the CDR3, the DNA is TGTGCCAGCCTGCCAAGGGACCGAAGCACAGATACGCAGTATTTT.

The CDR3: CATKPGLPSTNEKLFF. CDR3 DNA sequence: TGTGCCACCAAGCCGGGACTCCCGAGCACTAATGAAAAACTGTTTTTT. This sequence joins TRBV2 and TRBJ1-4; D perhaps matches TRBD1 (5 bases). CDR1 and CDR2 (germline): SNHLY, FYNNEI. The CDR3 totals 16 residues. Deletions cut 10 bases from V and 2 bases from J, with 20 bases between.

In its sample, this clonotype was seen many times. The chain combines TRBV2 with TRBJ2-3; 14 nucleotides match TRBD2. J gave up 2 bases and V 5 bases, and 3 bases lay outside the gene matches. The CDR3 is made up of 16 amino acids. The germline CDR1 and CDR2 sequences are SNHLY and FYNNEI. Here the CDR3 reads CASSRTSGGTTDTQYF. The CDR3 coding sequence is TGTGCCAGCAGTCGGACTAGCGGGGGGACCACAGATACGCAGTATTTT. The variable domain in full, with the rest retrieved from reference TRBV2 and TRBJ2-3, is EPEVTQTPSHQVTQMGQEVILRCVPISNHLYFYWYRQILGQKVEFLVSFYNNEISEKSEIFDDQFSVERPDGSNFTLKIRSTKLEDSAMYFCASSRTSGGTTDTQYFGPGTRLTVL.

This clonotype was detected many times. V and J are TRBV2 and TRBJ2-1, with 13 nucleotides matching TRBD2. The CDR3 contains 15 residues. V shed 3 bases, J shed 4 bases, and the junction held 0 bases outside the gene matches. Germline values: CDR1 SNHLY, CDR2 FYNNEI. The CDR3 DNA follows: TGTGCCAGCAGTGAGGGACTAGCGGGATACAATGAGCAGTTCTTC. Translating gives CASSEGLAGYNEQFF. The whole variable domain, filled in from reference TRBV2 and TRBJ2-1, reads EPEVTQTPSHQVTQMGQEVILRCVPISNHLYFYWYRQILGQKVEFLVSFYNNEISEKSEIFDDQFSVERPDGSNFTLKIRSTKLEDSAMYFCASSEGLAGYNEQFFGPGTRLTVL.

A few counts support this clonotype. V is TRBV7-9 and J is TRBJ2-5, with a weak D call TRBD2 (5 bases). V was cut by 3 bases and J by 7 bases, with 9 bases left in between. The CDR3 is 12 residues long. CDR1 is SEHNR, CDR2 FQNEAQ, per germline (reference sequence). This chain's CDR3 is CASSLSAGTQYF. In nucleotides, the CDR3 is TGTGCCAGCAGCTTGTCTGCGGGGACCCAGTACTTC.

The V gene is TRBV5-6, the J gene TRBJ2-2; perhaps TRBD2 as D (6 bases). Germline CDR1 SGHDT, CDR2 YYEEEE. The CDR3 has 16 residues. V dropped 1 base and J dropped 6 bases, with 16 bases sitting between them. CDR3 DNA: TGTGCCAGCAGCTTGTCGTCAGGGAGGCTCTCCGGGGAGCTGTTTTTT. It translates to CASSLSSGRLSGELFF. Full variable domain (missing parts from reference TRBV5-6 and TRBJ2-2): DAGVTQSPTHLIKTRGQQVTLRCSPKSGHDTVSWYQQALGQGPQFIFQYYEEEERQRGNFPDRFSGHQFPNYSSELNVNALLLGDSALYLCASSLSSGRLSGELFFGEGSRLTVL.

A few counts support this clonotype. This chain connects TRBV3-1 to TRBJ1-1; unclear D gene. V was clipped by 4 bases and J by 8 bases, with 14 bases between them. CDR3 length: 13 residues. Germline CDR1 reads LGHDT; CDR2 reads YNNKEL (reference sequence). The CDR3 DNA follows: TGTGCCAGCAGCCCGGAGGGCCACGGCGAAGCTTTCTTT. This encodes CASSPEGHGEAFF. Based on the CDR3 plus reference TRBV3-1 and TRBJ1-1, the full variable domain is DTAVSQTPKYLVTQMGNDKSIKCEQNLGHDTMYWYKQDSKKFLKIMFSYNNKELIINETVPNRFSPKSPDKAHLNLHINSLELGDSAVYFCASSPEGHGEAFFGQGTRLTVV.

This clonotype was detected many times. The V gene is TRBV2, the J gene TRBJ2-7, with D tentatively TRBD1 (6 bases). CDR1 and CDR2 from the germline V gene are SNHLY and FYNNEI. Trimming removed 6 bases from V and 6 bases from J, with 12 bases in between. The CDR3 totals 12 residues. CDR3 nucleotide sequence: TGTGCCAGCAGGCACACAGGGACCGAGCAGTACTTC. It codes for CASRHTGTEQYF.

This clonotype qualifies as medium-sized (0.01 to 0.1%). The chain has TRBV5-1 and TRBJ2-7, with D unclear. The V gene lost 0 bases and the J gene lost 2 bases, with 12 bases spanning the gap. Per germline, CDR1 SGHRS and CDR2 YFSETQ. The CDR3 has 15 amino acids. The CDR3 region has the DNA TGCGCCAGCAGCTTGGCCTCAGCCCAGCCCTACGAGCAGTACTTC. Its protein product is CASSLASAQPYEQYF.